This T cell receptor (beta chain) was recorded in a study of cytomegalovirus exposure and HLA in healthy donors. V lost 1 base, J lost 4 bases, and 10 bases stayed unmatched. The CDR3 totals 17 residues. Germline values: CDR1 SNHLY, CDR2 FYNNEI. The PCR had 60 Vbeta and 13 Jbeta primers. The assay was immunoSEQ multiplex PCR, and TCRdb's table has in-frame clones only and misses some. The listing records about 79,000 clones. The source is a man aged 25-45 years in good health and CMV-seronegative. Sequencing used PBMCs. V usage is TRBV2 and J usage is TRBJ2-5, with 9 bases that match TRBD2. As DNA, the CDR3 is TGTGCCAGCAGTGAAGATAGGGGCGGGGGGGCCCGAGAGACCCAGTACTTC. Its translation is CASSEDRGGGARETQYF.